This T cell receptor beta chain derives from a study of T cell changes during pregnancy in multiple sclerosis. This clone appeared once. Here immunoSEQ multiplex PCR was the method, and the copy in TCRdb shows in-frame clones only, minus some. This sample yields around 49,000 clones, of which 85% to 95% are seen a single time; approximately 6% belongs to the top ten. CDR3 length: 13 residues. V gave up 5 bases and J gave up 9 bases, with 17 bases separating them. Germline CDR1 reads MNHEY; CDR2 reads SMNVEV (reference sequence). The receptor was derived from a female donor with multiple sclerosis, enrolled in a pregnancy study. V and J are TRBV27 and TRBJ2-7; perhaps TRBD2 as D (5 bases). The sample was CD8+ T cells from peripheral blood mononuclear cells, taken in the first trimester of pregnancy. CDR3 in amino acids: CASSLDTYGGQYF. In nucleotides, the CDR3 is TGTGCCAGCAGTCTTGACACCTACGGAGGGCAGTACTTC.